These 27 T cell receptor beta chains were all obtained from the same sample, sequenced in a study of blood T cells in healthy people across ages. The authors ran a second PCR of 7 to 11 cycles using a sample-barcoded 5' primer and a J-beta primer mix. Using its own MiXCR run on the 5' RACE reads, TCRdb lists one record per CDR3 protein. The table lists fewer than 900,000 distinct CDR3 sequences, approximately 49% of them singletons. Sample: blood. The receptors shown here come from a woman in her fifties or sixties in good health.

A single count supports this clonotype. V usage is TRBV29-1 and J usage is TRBJ2-5; TRBD2 might be the D (6 bases). The CDR3 has 11 amino acids. Germline values: CDR1 SQVTM, CDR2 ANQGSEA. The V end was cut by 6 bases, the J end by 2 bases, with 7 bases between. CDR3 sequence reads: CSVGLQETQYF. CDR3 in DNA: TGCAGCGTGGGACTTCAAGAGACCCAGTACTTC.

This rearrangement joins TRBV20-1 to TRBJ1-6, with no clear D. This CDR3 contains 17 residues. Trimming cost V 3 bases and J 0 bases, with 15 bases left between them. Germline lookup yields CDR1 DFQATT and CDR2 SNEGSKA (reference sequence). The CDR3 bases are TGCAGTGCTAGTGGGGAGGAAAACAGCTCCTATAATTCACCCCTCCACTTT. Amino acid sequence: CSASGEENSSYNSPLHF.

This clonotype was seen a handful of times. J is TRBJ1-1 and V is TRBV7-2; D remains ambiguous. Germline V gene lookup returns CDR1 SGHTA and CDR2 FQGNSA. The V gene lost 6 bases and the J gene lost 1 base, with 9 bases spanning the gap. CDR3 size: 13 residues. CDR3 region: CASSPKSNTEAFF. The CDR3 DNA reads as TGTGCCAGCAGTCCCAAATCGAACACTGAAGCTTTCTTT.

This sequence joins TRBV6-1 and TRBJ2-5; TRBD1 is a possible D gene (6 bases). The CDR3 is 15 residues long. In germline, CDR1 is MNHNS, CDR2 SASEGT. Trimming shortened V by 4 bases and J by 2 bases, and 14 bases separated the two germline ends. The CDR3: CASSVRDKQQETQYF. Written as DNA, the CDR3 is TGTGCCAGCAGTGTCCGGGACAAGCAGCAAGAGACCCAGTACTTC.

The chain employs TRBV12-3 or TRBV12-4 and TRBJ2-7; no clear D gene. The CDR3 has 13 amino acids. With 8 bases removed from V and 7 bases from J, the gap between germline ends came to 18 bases. The chain's CDR3 is CASSPGVGNEQYF. CDR3 nucleotide sequence: TGTGCCAGCTCCCCTGGGGTGGGGAATGAGCAGTACTTC.

The gene calls are TRBV11-3 and TRBJ2-1; 12 bases agree with TRBD1. CDR1 and CDR2 from the germline V gene are SGHNT and YENEEA. The V and J ends lost 5 bases and 10 bases, in that order; junction bases with no gene match: 18. This CDR3 region has 18 residues. CDR3 DNA sequence: TGTGCCAGCAGCCAAAATGGTGGGGGACAGGGGGCTTTAGAGGAGCAGTTCTTC. Its translation: CASSQNGGGQGALEEQFF.

V gene TRBV30 combines with J gene TRBJ2-5; D not certain. Trimming removed 0 bases at V and 11 bases at J, with 19 bases between. CDR3 length: 14 residues. Germline V gene data show CDR1 as GTSNPN and CDR2 as SVGIG (reference sequence). CDR3 amino acids: CAWSVYGPPNEQYF. In DNA form, the CDR3 reads TGTGCCTGGAGTGTATATGGGCCCCCCAATGAGCAGTACTTC.

The chain recombines TRBV5-1 with TRBJ2-1, with D perhaps TRBD1 (5 bases). Germline CDR1 and CDR2: SGHRS and YFSETQ. The V end lost 0 bases, the J end lost 4 bases, and 17 bases lay between the germline ends. The CDR3 sequence is 17 residues long. Here the CDR3 reads CASSLDLGAGGYNEQFF. As DNA, the CDR3 is TGCGCCAGCAGCTTGGACCTTGGGGCTGGCGGATACAATGAGCAGTTCTTC.

This sequence joins TRBV20-1 and TRBJ1-1, with D maybe TRBD1 (5 bases). CDR3 length equals 13 residues. From germline, CDR1 is DFQATT and CDR2 SNEGSKA (reference sequence). Trimming cost V 3 bases and J 1 base, with 9 bases left between them. The CDR3 bases are TGCAGTGCTAGTATAGGGGCGAACACTGAAGCTTTCTTT. This sequence encodes CSASIGANTEAFF.

V and J are TRBV27 and TRBJ2-4; D is possibly TRBD1 or TRBD2 (5 bases each). This CDR3 is 16 amino acids long. The V gene's germline CDR1 is MNHEY and CDR2 SMNVEV (reference sequence). Trimming took off 6 bases at V and 8 bases at J, with 23 bases between the two ends. The CDR3 region is CASRPGTLGLLDIQYF. The CDR3 nucleotides are TGTGCCAGCAGGCCCGGGACCCTGGGTCTTCTGGACATTCAGTACTTC.

This clonotype occurred a few times. The CDR3 coding sequence is TGTGCCACCTATGGCCAGGCCTCCGGGGGGTATGGCTACACCTTC. Encoded protein: CATYGQASGGYGYTF. V is TRBV27 and J is TRBJ1-2; maybe TRBD1 (5 bases). Germline assignment: CDR1 MNHEY and CDR2 SMNVEV (reference sequence). This CDR3 is built from 15 residues. Between the trimmed V and J ends, which lost 10 bases and 5 bases, there was a span of 23 bases.

This clonotype occurred a few times. The chain has TRBV10-3 and TRBJ1-2; 10 bases fit TRBD1. In germline, CDR1 is ENHRY, CDR2 SYGVKD. The CDR3 contains 14 residues. V gave up 4 bases and J gave up 7 bases; unmatched junction bases: 6. The CDR3 is CAISGQGAIGGYTF. CDR3 bases: TGTGCCATCAGTGGACAGGGGGCGATCGGTGGCTACACCTTC.

This clonotype was counted only a few times. The rearrangement joins TRBV6-5 to TRBJ2-5; 8 nucleotides match TRBD1. The tail of the sequence fits TRBJ2-7 better, so the J call may be wrong. The CDR3 loop spans 15 amino acids. Per the germline V gene, CDR1 is MNHEY and CDR2 is SVGAGI. The CDR3 nucleotides are TGTGCCAGCAGTTACTCGTTGCCAGGGGGCGACGAGCAGTACTTC. Its translation: CASSYSLPGGDEQYF.

This clonotype was detected ten times or more. The genes are TRBV9 and TRBJ2-5; the D gene is possibly TRBD2 (5 bases). The CDR3 runs 15 residues. The V gene's germline CDR1 is SGDLS and CDR2 YYNGEE. Trimming left V 4 bases short and J 1 base short, with 14 bases between. The CDR3 is CASSLVGGSQETQYF. The CDR3 DNA follows: TGTGCCAGCAGCCTAGTCGGAGGATCCCAAGAGACCCAGTACTTC.

V and J are TRBV5-6 and TRBJ2-7, with TRBD1 as a possible D gene (5 bases). CDR3 length: 14 residues. V lost 3 bases and J 3 bases, leaving 13 bases between the germline ends. The germline V gene has CDR1 SGHDT and CDR2 YYEEEE. This CDR3 reads CASSSYQGFYEQYF. In DNA, the CDR3 is TGTGCCAGCAGCTCCTACCAGGGTTTCTACGAGCAGTACTTC.

This clonotype appeared a few times. The rearrangement uses TRBV28 and TRBJ2-4; TRBD2 aligns across 9 bases. Germline V gene data show CDR1 as MDHEN and CDR2 as SYDVKM. This CDR3 contains 16 residues. Trimming removed 4 bases from V and 4 bases from J; junction bases left unmatched: 8. CDR3 DNA: TGTGCCAGCAGTTCGGCTAGCGGGGCCCCTAAAAACATTCAGTACTTC. Translation: CASSSASGAPKNIQYF.

The chain joins TRBV28 to TRBJ2-7, with D uncertain. The DNA end favors TRBJ2-1, so the J call may be wrong. Looked up from germline, CDR1 is MDHEN and CDR2 is SYDVKM. This CDR3 is built from 13 residues. The DNA for the CDR3 is TGTGCCAGCAGTTCACAGCCACCTTACGAGCAGTTCTTC. Residues: CASSSQPPYEQFF.

The chain recombines TRBV20-1 with TRBJ2-1; 11 bases align to TRBD2. Germline CDR1 is DFQATT and CDR2 is SNEGSKA (reference sequence). Trimming at V came to 0 bases and at J to 1 base, leaving 14 bases not matched to a gene. This CDR3 is built from 20 residues. In DNA form, the CDR3 reads TGCAGTGCTAGAGATAGGCGACTAGCGGGAAGTCCAGGGTCCTACAATGAGCAGTTCTTC. Amino acids: CSARDRRLAGSPGSYNEQFF.

The genes are TRBV5-1 and TRBJ1-1; possibly TRBD1 for D (6 bases). Germline V gene lookup returns CDR1 SGHRS and CDR2 YFSETQ. The CDR3 has 14 amino acids. V was clipped by 7 bases and J by 5 bases, with 18 bases between them. In DNA, the CDR3 is TGCGCCAGCCAAAAGGGGGGCTTGGGGACTGAAGCTTTCTTT. Residues: CASQKGGLGTEAFF. Full variable domain (rest looked up from reference TRBV5-1 and TRBJ1-1): KAGVTQTPRYLIKTRGQQVTLSCSPISGHRSVSWYQQTPGQGLQFLFEYFSETQRNKGNFPGRFSGRQFSNSRSEMNVSTLELGDSALYLCASQKGGLGTEAFFGQGTRLTVV.

In this sample, this clonotype turned up a few times. V is TRBV7-2 and J is TRBJ1-5, with D tentatively TRBD1 (6 bases). The germline V gene encodes CDR1 SGHTA and CDR2 FQGNSA. Trimming stripped 5 bases from V and 6 bases from J, with 11 bases between. CDR3 length: 13 amino acids. CDR3 in DNA: TGTGCCAGCAGCCGGGACATCATTCAGCCCCAGCATTTT. It translates to CASSRDIIQPQHF.

The V and J genes are TRBV5-1 and TRBJ2-1, with D uncertain. Germline-derived CDR1 and CDR2 are SGHRS and YFSETQ. This CDR3 is 16 amino acids long. The V end lost 0 bases, the J end lost 0 bases, and 10 bases lay between the germline ends. The CDR3, as DNA: TGCGCCAGCAGCTTGGCCGTTACTATCTCCTACAATGAGCAGTTCTTC. This translates into CASSLAVTISYNEQFF.

The chain carries TRBV4-2 and TRBJ2-2; 9 bases are a match to TRBD2. There are 15 residues in the CDR3. The ends lost 6 bases at V and 4 bases at J; junction bases unmatched: 6. From germline, CDR1 is LGHNA and CDR2 YNFKEQ. CDR3 bases: TGTGCCAGCAGGAAGCGGGAGGAAAGCACCGGGGAGCTGTTTTTT. This codes for CASRKREESTGELFF.

CDR3 nucleotides: TGTGCCTGGAGTGTGTCAGAGAACACTGAAGCTTTCTTT. Translating gives CAWSVSENTEAFF. V and J are TRBV30 and TRBJ1-1; no clear D gene. This CDR3 has 13 residues. V was pared by 0 bases and J by 1 base, with 6 bases between. From germline, CDR1 is GTSNPN and CDR2 SVGIG (reference sequence).

This clonotype was counted a single time. The V call is TRBV7-2, the J call TRBJ2-1, with 8 nucleotides matching TRBD1. Germline lookup yields CDR1 SGHTA and CDR2 FQGNSA. This CDR3 has 14 amino acids. The V gene end was trimmed by 8 bases and the J gene end by 8 bases; junction bases not matched to a gene: 11. CDR3 nucleotide sequence: TGTGCCAGCGGCCCCAGGACAGGGTTCGATGAGCAGTTCTTC. It encodes CASGPRTGFDEQFF.

This clonotype was recorded once. The chain joins TRBV28 to TRBJ2-3; D not resolved. V was shortened by 6 bases and J by 14 bases, with 18 bases between the two germline ends. Germline values: CDR1 MDHEN, CDR2 SYDVKM. CDR3 size: 12 residues. The CDR3 protein is CASSPTFGPAYF. The CDR3, as DNA: TGTGCCAGCAGCCCCACTTTTGGCCCGGCGTATTTT.

This clonotype was seen a handful of times. The chain has TRBV20-1 and TRBJ2-3; the match to TRBD1 covers 7 bases. Germline lookup yields CDR1 DFQATT and CDR2 SNEGSKA (reference sequence). The CDR3 runs 14 residues. V lost 4 bases and J lost 0; bases outside the gene matches: 4. In DNA, the CDR3 is TGCAGTGCTATAAGACAGGGAAGCACAGATACGCAGTATTTT. Amino acid sequence: CSAIRQGSTDTQYF.

This sequence joins TRBV10-3 and TRBJ2-5; D ambiguous. Germline V gene data show CDR1 as ENHRY and CDR2 as SYGVKD. Trimming removed 6 bases at V and 1 base at J, with 9 bases between. The CDR3 runs to 13 residues. CDR3 sequence reads: CAISWKAQETQYF. The CDR3 DNA is TGTGCCATCAGCTGGAAAGCCCAAGAGACCCAGTACTTC.